These 5 T cell receptor beta chains came from one sample sequenced in a study of T cells after yellow fever vaccination. MiXCR was run by TCRdb on the 5' RACE reads, yielding one entry per CDR3 protein. Among tens of thousands of distinct CDR3 sequences, less than 8.5% were seen once, and the ten largest hold just over 35%. The sequencing used CD8+ T cells sorted from PBMCs, collected 15 days after the yellow fever booster vaccination. The source is a man under 40 who received the YFV17D yellow fever vaccine.

This clonotype was found a few times. This rearrangement joins TRBV12-5 to TRBJ1-5, with 9 bases fitting TRBD1. V was pared by 1 base and J by 2 bases, with 6 bases of the junction left unmatched. Germline lookup yields CDR1 LGHNT and CDR2 FRNRAP. The CDR3 is made up of 17 amino acids. The CDR3 spells CASGLASGTGRNQPQHF. Written as DNA, the CDR3 is TGTGCTAGTGGTTTGGCCTCCGGGACAGGGCGCAATCAGCCCCAGCATTTT.

This clonotype was counted at least ten times. The chain joins TRBV6-5 to TRBJ2-1; 11 bases align to TRBD2. The trim removed 5 bases at V and 7 bases at J, leaving 10 bases unmatched. The germline V gene encodes CDR1 MNHEY and CDR2 SVGAGI. The CDR3 spans 16 residues. CDR3 DNA sequence: TGTGCCAGCAGTACCATAGCGGGAGGGCCCCGGAATGAGCAGTTCTTC. It specifies CASSTIAGGPRNEQFF.

With respect to this clonotype: A read error is possible here, since a much larger clone lies one base away. The rearrangement joins TRBV15 to TRBJ2-2, with D possibly matching TRBD2 (5 bases). This CDR3 comprises 16 residues. The germline V gene encodes CDR1 LNHNV and CDR2 YYDKDF (reference sequence). Trimming took off 4 bases at V and 7 bases at J, with 19 bases between the two ends. Written as DNA, the CDR3 is TGTGCCACCAGCACCCCGGAGGCCGCCGGCAACGGGGAGCTGTTTTTT. Its protein is CATSTPEAAGNGELFF.

In this sample, this clonotype turned up many times. This chain joins TRBV2 and TRBJ2-7; a possible D gene is TRBD2 (5 bases). Germline lookup yields CDR1 SNHLY and CDR2 FYNNEI. There are 14 residues in the CDR3. Trimming took 2 bases from V and 3 from J, leaving 11 bases between them. CDR3 amino acids: CASSESSRHYEQYF. The CDR3 nucleotides read TGTGCCAGCAGTGAATCTAGCCGCCACTACGAGCAGTACTTC.

This clonotype showed up many times. The genes are TRBV25-1 and TRBJ2-7; D possibly corresponds to TRBD1 (6 bases). The CDR3 is 15 residues long. CDR1 and CDR2 from the germline V gene are MGHDK and SYGVNS. V was shortened by 6 bases and J by 2 bases, with 17 bases between the two germline ends. CDR3 region: CASRTKRQVTYEQYF. DNA for the CDR3: TGTGCCAGCAGGACAAAGCGACAGGTCACCTACGAGCAGTACTTC.